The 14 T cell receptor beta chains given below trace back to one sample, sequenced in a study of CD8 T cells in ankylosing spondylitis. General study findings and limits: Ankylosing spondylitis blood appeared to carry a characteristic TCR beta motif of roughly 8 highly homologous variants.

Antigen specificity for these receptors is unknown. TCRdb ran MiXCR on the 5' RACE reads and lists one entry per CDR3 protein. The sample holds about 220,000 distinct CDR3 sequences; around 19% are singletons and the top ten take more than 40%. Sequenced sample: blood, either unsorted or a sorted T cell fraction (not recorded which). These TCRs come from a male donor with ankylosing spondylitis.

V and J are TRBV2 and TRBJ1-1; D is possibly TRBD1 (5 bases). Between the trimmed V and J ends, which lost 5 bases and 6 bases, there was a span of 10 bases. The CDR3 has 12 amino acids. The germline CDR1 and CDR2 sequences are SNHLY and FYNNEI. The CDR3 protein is CASSLDSPEAFF. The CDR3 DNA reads TGTGCCAGCAGTCTAGACAGTCCTGAAGCTTTCTTT.

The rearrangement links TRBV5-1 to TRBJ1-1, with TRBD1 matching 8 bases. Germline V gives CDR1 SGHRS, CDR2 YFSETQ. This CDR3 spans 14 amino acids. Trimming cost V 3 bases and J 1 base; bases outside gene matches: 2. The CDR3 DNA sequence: TGCGCCAGCAGCTGGACAGGGAAGAACACTGAAGCTTTCTTT. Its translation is CASSWTGKNTEAFF.

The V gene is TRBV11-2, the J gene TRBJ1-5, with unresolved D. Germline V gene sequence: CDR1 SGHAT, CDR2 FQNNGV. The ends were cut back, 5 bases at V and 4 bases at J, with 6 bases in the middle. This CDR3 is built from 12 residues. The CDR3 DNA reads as TGTGCCAGCAGCGGACCTAATCAGCCCCAGCATTTT. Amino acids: CASSGPNQPQHF.

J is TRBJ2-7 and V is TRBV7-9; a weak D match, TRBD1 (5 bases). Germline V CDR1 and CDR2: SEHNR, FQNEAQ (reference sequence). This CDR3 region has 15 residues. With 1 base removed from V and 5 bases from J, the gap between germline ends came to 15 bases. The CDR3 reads CASSLVQKGADEQYF. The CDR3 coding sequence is TGTGCCAGCAGCTTAGTGCAAAAAGGGGCGGACGAGCAGTACTTC.

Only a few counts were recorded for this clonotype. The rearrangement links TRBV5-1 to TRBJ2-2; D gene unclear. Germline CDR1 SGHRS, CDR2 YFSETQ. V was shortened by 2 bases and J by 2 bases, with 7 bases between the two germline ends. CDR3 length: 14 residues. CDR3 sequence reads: CASSFAPNTGELFF. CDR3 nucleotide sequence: TGCGCCAGCAGCTTCGCACCCAACACCGGGGAGCTGTTTTTT.

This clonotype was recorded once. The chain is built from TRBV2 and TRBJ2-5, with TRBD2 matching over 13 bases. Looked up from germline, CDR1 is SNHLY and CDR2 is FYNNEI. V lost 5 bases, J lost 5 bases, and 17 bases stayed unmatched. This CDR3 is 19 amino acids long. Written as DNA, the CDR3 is TGTGCCAGCAGTACGGTCTGGACTAGCGGGAGTCTCCGTGAGGAGACCCAGTACTTC. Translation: CASSTVWTSGSLREETQYF.

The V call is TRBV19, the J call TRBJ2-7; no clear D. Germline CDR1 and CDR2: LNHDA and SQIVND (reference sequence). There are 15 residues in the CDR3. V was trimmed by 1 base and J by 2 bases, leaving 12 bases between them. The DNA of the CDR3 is TGTGCCAGTAGTATAGGATCCGACGGCCCCTACGAGCAGTACTTC. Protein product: CASSIGSDGPYEQYF.

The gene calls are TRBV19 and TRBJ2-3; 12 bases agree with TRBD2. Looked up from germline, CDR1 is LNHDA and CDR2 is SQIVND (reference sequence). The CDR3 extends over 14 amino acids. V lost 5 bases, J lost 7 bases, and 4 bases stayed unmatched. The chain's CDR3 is CASSPSGGGYTQYF. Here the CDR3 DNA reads TGTGCCAGTAGTCCTAGCGGGGGGGGATATACGCAGTATTTT.

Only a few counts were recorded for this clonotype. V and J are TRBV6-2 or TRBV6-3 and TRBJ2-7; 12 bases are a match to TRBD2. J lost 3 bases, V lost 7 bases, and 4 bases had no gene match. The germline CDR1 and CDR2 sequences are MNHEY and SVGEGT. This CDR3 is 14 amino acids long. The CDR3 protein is CASTTSGSLYEQYF. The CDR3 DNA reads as TGTGCCAGCACGACTAGCGGGAGCCTCTACGAGCAGTACTTC.

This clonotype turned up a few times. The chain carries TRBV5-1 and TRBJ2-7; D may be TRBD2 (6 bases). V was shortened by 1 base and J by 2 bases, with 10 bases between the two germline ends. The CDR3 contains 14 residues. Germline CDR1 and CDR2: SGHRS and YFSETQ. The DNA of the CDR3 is TGCGCCAGCAGCTTGCGCGGGGATCCCTACGAGCAGTACTTC. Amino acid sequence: CASSLRGDPYEQYF.

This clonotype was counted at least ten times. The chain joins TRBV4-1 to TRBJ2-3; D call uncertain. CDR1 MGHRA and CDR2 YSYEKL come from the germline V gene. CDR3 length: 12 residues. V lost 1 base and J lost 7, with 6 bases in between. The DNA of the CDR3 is TGCGCCAGCAGCCAAGGTGGCAATACGCAGTATTTT. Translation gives CASSQGGNTQYF.

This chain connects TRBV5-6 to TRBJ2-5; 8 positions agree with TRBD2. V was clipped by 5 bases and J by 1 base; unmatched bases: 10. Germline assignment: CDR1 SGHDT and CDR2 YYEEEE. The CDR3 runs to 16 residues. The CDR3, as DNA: TGTGCCAGCAGTAGGAGGCTAGCGGGCCTCCAAGAGACCCAGTACTTC. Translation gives CASSRRLAGLQETQYF. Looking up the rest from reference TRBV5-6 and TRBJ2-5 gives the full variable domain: DAGVTQSPTHLIKTRGQQVTLRCSPKSGHDTVSWYQQALGQGPQFIFQYYEEEERQRGNFPDRFSGHQFPNYSSELNVNALLLGDSALYLCASSRRLAGLQETQYFGPGTRLLVL.

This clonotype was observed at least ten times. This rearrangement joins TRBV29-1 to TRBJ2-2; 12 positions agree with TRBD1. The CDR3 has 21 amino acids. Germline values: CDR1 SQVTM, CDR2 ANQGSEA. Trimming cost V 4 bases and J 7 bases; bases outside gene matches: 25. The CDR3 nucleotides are TGCAGCGTTGCCAGAGACGCCCTCCCGGGACAGGGGGCGGAAAGGGACGGGGAGCTGTTTTTT. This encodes CSVARDALPGQGAERDGELFF.

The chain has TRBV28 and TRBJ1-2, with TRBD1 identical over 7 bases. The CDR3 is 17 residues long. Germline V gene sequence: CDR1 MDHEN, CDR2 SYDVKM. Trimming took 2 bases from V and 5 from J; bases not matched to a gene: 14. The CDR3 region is CASSLEGTETLRYGYTF. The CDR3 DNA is TGTGCCAGCAGTTTAGAGGGGACAGAGACGTTACGGTATGGCTACACCTTC.